This passage covers 12 T cell receptor beta chains from one sample sequenced in a study of T cell responses to AZD1222 COVID-19 vaccine. Method: immunoSEQ multiplex PCR; TCRdb's copy keeps in-frame clones and lacks some. Of some 150,000 clones in the sample, 90% were seen once. The material sequenced was peripheral blood, taken 28 days after the second AZD1222 dose. The receptors derive from an adult who received the AZD1222 COVID-19 vaccine.

This sequence joins TRBV7-9 and TRBJ2-3; 11 bases fit TRBD2. The CDR3 sequence is 15 residues long. V shed 5 bases and J 5 bases; nucleotides not matched to a gene: 6. Germline V gene sequence: CDR1 SEHNR, CDR2 FQNEAQ (reference sequence). The CDR3 is CASSITSGSGDTQYF. The CDR3 bases are TGTGCCAGCAGCATCACTAGCGGGAGTGGAGATACGCAGTATTTT.

The CDR3 loop is CASSLGVRRGDNEQFF. The DNA for the CDR3 is TGTGCCAGCAGCTTGGGCGTGCGGAGGGGGGACAATGAGCAGTTCTTC. The chain couples TRBV5-6 to TRBJ2-1; D may be TRBD1 or TRBD2 (6 bases each). V gave up 0 bases and J gave up 5 bases, with 15 bases separating them. CDR3 length equals 16 residues. Germline CDR1 reads SGHDT; CDR2 reads YYEEEE.

The chain carries TRBV27 and TRBJ2-2; tentatively, D is TRBD1 (5 bases). The V end lost 6 bases, the J end lost 4 bases, and 9 bases lay between the germline ends. CDR1 is MNHEY, CDR2 SMNVEV, per germline (reference sequence). There are 13 residues in the CDR3. The CDR3 here is CASSLTGTGELFF. Written as DNA, the CDR3 is TGTGCCAGCAGCCTCACAGGCACCGGGGAGCTGTTTTTT.

The rearrangement joins TRBV3-1 (or the pseudogene TRBV3-2) to TRBJ1-2; D is undetermined. This CDR3 has 13 residues. V was clipped by 2 bases and J by 6 bases, with 10 bases between them. The V gene's germline CDR1 is LGHDT and CDR2 YNNKEL (reference sequence). DNA for the CDR3: TGTGCCAGCAGCCAATTAAATAGAGATGGCTACACCTTC. Protein product: CASSQLNRDGYTF.

This clone was observed once. The chain combines TRBV12-5 with TRBJ2-5, with 9 bases matching TRBD2. This CDR3 spans 13 amino acids. J was trimmed by 5 bases and V by 6 bases; bases with no gene match: 4. The germline CDR1 and CDR2 sequences are LGHNT and FRNRAP. CDR3 loop: CASGLAGRETQYF. The CDR3 DNA sequence: TGTGCTAGTGGCCTAGCGGGACGCGAGACCCAGTACTTC.

This clone was picked up one time. This chain uses TRBV30 with TRBJ1-1, with TRBD1 as a possible D gene (5 bases). From germline, CDR1 is GTSNPN and CDR2 SVGIG (reference sequence). CDR3 length: 12 amino acids. V was trimmed by 3 bases and J by 5 bases, leaving 10 bases between them. The CDR3 loop is CAWRWGQTEAFF. The CDR3 DNA reads TGTGCCTGGAGGTGGGGCCAGACTGAAGCTTTCTTT.

This clone was seen only a few times. The chain joins TRBV6-2 or TRBV6-3 to TRBJ2-2; no clear D gene. The CDR3 has 13 amino acids. Looked up from germline, CDR1 is MNHEY and CDR2 is SVGEGT. Trimming took 2 bases from V and 0 from J, leaving 1 base between them. This chain's CDR3 is CASSYANTGELFF. CDR3 sequence (DNA): TGTGCCAGCAGTTACGCGAACACCGGGGAGCTGTTTTTT.

In DNA form, the CDR3 reads TGTGCCAGCAGCTTTAGCGGAAGCACAGATACGCAGTATTTT. Translation: CASSFSGSTDTQYF. The V and J genes are TRBV5-6 and TRBJ2-3, with a possible D match to TRBD2 (6 bases). Germline assignment: CDR1 SGHDT and CDR2 YYEEEE. Trimming cost V 2 bases and J 0 bases, with 7 bases left between them. The length of the CDR3 is 14 residues. Supplemented by reference TRBV5-6 and TRBJ2-3, the full variable domain reads DAGVTQSPTHLIKTRGQQVTLRCSPKSGHDTVSWYQQALGQGPQFIFQYYEEEERQRGNFPDRFSGHQFPNYSSELNVNALLLGDSALYLCASSFSGSTDTQYFGPGTRLTVL.

The chain has TRBV5-4 and TRBJ2-1, with TRBD2 matching over 11 bases. The CDR3 extends over 16 amino acids. Germline CDR1 and CDR2: SGHNT and YYREEE (reference sequence). Losses at the gene ends were 4 bases for V and 4 bases for J; bases not matched to a gene: 7. The CDR3 bases are TGTGCCAGCAGCGCCCGGACTAGCGGGCCATACAATGAGCAGTTCTTC. Encoded protein: CASSARTSGPYNEQFF. Based on the CDR3 plus reference TRBV5-4 and TRBJ2-1, the full variable domain is ETGVTQSPTHLIKTRGQQVTLRCSSQSGHNTVSWYQQALGQGPQFIFQYYREEENGRGNFPPRFSGLQFPNYSSELNVNALELDDSALYLCASSARTSGPYNEQFFGPGTRLTVL.

This chain connects TRBV13 to TRBJ2-3; TRBD2 agrees at 9 bases. The CDR3 totals 18 residues. J lost 3 bases, V lost 4 bases, and 14 bases had no gene match. CDR1 is PRHDT and CDR2 is FYEKMQ in the germline V gene (reference sequence). CDR3 amino acids: CASSSYAGGTSLTDTQYF. DNA of the CDR3: TGTGCCAGCAGCTCATACGCGGGCGGGACTAGCCTTACAGATACGCAGTATTTT.

The rearrangement links TRBV7-9 to TRBJ2-7; D is unclear. Germline V gene data show CDR1 as SEHNR and CDR2 as FQNEAQ (reference sequence). V was shortened by 3 bases and J by 3 bases, with 3 bases between the two germline ends. The CDR3 is 11 amino acids. CDR3 residues: CASSLDYEQYF. In DNA, the CDR3 is TGTGCCAGCAGCTTGGACTACGAGCAGTACTTC.

V is TRBV5-8 and J is TRBJ1-6, with 7 bases lining up with TRBD1. This CDR3 comprises 15 residues. V trimming: 0 bases; J trimming: 7 bases; junction bases outside the gene matches: 4. Per germline, CDR1 SGHTS and CDR2 YDEGEE. In DNA form, the CDR3 reads TGTGCCAGCAGCTTGGAACAGGGGTTAAATTCACCCCTCCACTTT. This sequence encodes CASSLEQGLNSPLHF.